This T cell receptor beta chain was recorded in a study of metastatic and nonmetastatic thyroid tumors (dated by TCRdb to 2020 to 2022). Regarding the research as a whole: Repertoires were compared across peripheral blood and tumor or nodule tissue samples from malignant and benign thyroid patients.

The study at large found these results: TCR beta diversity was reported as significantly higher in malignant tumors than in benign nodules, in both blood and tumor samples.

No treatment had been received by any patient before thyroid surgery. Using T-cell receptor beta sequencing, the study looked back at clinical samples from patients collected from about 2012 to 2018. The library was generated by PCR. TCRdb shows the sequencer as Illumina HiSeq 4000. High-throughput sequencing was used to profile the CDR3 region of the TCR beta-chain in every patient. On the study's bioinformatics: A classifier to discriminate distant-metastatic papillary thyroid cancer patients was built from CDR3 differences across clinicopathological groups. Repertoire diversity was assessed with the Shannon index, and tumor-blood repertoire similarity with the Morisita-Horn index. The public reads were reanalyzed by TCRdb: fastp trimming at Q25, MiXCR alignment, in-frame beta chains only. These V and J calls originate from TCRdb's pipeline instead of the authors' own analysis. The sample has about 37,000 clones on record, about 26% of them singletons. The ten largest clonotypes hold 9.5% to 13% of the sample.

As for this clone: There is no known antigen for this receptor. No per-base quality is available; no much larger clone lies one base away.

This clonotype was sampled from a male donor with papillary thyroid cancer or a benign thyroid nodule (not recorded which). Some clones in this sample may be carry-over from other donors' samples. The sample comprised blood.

The DNA sequence is given as TGTGCCAGTAGTATAGGCGGGGTCTGGAATGAGCAGTTCTTC. This encodes CASSIGGVWNEQFF. The chain was built from TRBV19 and TRBJ2-1; TRBD2 might be the D gene, on 6 matching bases. The CDR3 goes from the cysteine to the phenylalanine over 14 residues. The read is trimmed to its CDR3 DNA, 42 bases read in frame from base 1. V and J are truncated by 1 base and 7 bases respectively, leaving an intervening sequence of 11 bases. CDR1 and CDR2 are read off the germline V gene (reference sequence) as LNHDA and SQIVND.